This T cell receptor beta chain was identified during a study of regulatory T cells in long-lasting Graves disease. Building the TCR beta libraries relied on iRepertoire HTBI primers, and CDR3 regions underwent Arm-PCR. MiXCR was run by TCRdb on the multiplex PCR reads, yielding one entry per CDR3 protein. The table records 350,000 to 550,000 distinct CDR3 sequences, about 17% of them present only once. Time point defined: newly diagnosed GD, antithyroid drugs for less than 3 months. Construction of the TCR library relied on RNA isolated from PBMCs. Between the trimmed V and J ends, which lost 4 bases and 1 base, there was a span of 11 bases. CDR3 length equals 15 residues. Germline V gene lookup returns CDR1 SGHTA and CDR2 FQGNSA. This clonotype was seen many times. This same sample was also taken into another study, of T cells in Graves' hyperthyroidism and ophthalmopathy. That work states: A 13 V-J signature model discriminated ophthalmopathy versus stable hyperthyroidism.

This receptor was taken from a woman aged 18-29 years with Graves disease. The material sequenced was peripheral blood mononuclear cells (PBMCs), taken at new diagnosis, from a patient treated with antithyroid drugs. The chain is built from TRBV7-2 and TRBJ1-5; no clear D. The CDR3 protein is CASSYTKDSNQPQHF. The CDR3 coding sequence is TGTGCCAGCAGCTACACCAAGGACAGCAATCAGCCCCAGCATTTT.